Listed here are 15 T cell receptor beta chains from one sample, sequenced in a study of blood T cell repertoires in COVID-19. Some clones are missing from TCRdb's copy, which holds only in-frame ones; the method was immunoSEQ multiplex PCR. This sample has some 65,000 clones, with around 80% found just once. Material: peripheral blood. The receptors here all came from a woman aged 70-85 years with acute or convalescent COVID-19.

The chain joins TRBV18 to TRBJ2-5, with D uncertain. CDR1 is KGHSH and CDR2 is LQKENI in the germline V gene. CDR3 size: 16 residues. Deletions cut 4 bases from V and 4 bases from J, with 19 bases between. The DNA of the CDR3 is TGTGCCAGCTCACTATCATATCCCAGTCTCAGAGAGACCCAGTACTTC. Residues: CASSLSYPSLRETQYF. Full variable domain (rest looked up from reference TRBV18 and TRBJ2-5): NAGVMQNPRHLVRRRGQEARLRCSPMKGHSHVYWYRQLPEEGLKFMVYLQKENIIDESGMPKERFSAEFPKEGPSILRIQQVVRGDSAAYFCASSLSYPSLRETQYFGPGTRLLVL.

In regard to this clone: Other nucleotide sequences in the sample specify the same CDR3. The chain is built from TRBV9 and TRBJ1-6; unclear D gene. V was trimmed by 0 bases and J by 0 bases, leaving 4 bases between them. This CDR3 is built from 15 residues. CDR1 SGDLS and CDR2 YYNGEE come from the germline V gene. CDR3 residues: CASSVAGSYNSPLHF. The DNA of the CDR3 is TGTGCCAGCAGCGTAGCGGGCTCCTATAATTCACCCCTCCACTTT. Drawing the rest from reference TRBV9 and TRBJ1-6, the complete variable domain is DSGVTQTPKHLITATGQRVTLRCSPRSGDLSVYWYQQSLDQGLQFLIQYYNGEERAKGNILERFSAQQFPDLHSELNLSSLELGDSALYFCASSVAGSYNSPLHFGNGTRLTVT.

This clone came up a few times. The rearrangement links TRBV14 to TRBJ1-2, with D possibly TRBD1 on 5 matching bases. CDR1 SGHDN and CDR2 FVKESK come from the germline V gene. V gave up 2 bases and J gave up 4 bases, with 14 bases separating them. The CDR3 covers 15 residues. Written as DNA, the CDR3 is TGTGCCAGCAGCCAAATCAGGGAATTAGGCTATGGCTACACCTTC. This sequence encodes CASSQIRELGYGYTF.

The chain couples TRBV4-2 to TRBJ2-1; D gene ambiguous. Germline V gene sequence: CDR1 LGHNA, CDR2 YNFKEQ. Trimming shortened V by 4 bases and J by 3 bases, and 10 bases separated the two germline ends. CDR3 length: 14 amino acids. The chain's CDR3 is CASSPREVYNEQFF. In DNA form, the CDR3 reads TGTGCCAGCAGCCCCCGAGAAGTCTACAATGAGCAGTTCTTC.

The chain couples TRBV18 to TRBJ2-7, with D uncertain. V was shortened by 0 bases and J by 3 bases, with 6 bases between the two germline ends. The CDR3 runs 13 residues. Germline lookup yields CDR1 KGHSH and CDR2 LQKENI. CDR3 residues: CASSPPTRYEQYF. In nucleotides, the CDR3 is TGTGCCAGCTCACCACCGACTCGCTACGAGCAGTACTTC.

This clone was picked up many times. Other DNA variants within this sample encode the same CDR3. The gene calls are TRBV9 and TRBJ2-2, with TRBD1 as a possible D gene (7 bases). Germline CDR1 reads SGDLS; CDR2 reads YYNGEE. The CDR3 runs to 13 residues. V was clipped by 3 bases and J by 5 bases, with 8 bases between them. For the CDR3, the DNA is TGTGCCAGCAGCGCAGGGGGGACCGGGGAGCTGTTTTTT. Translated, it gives CASSAGGTGELFF.

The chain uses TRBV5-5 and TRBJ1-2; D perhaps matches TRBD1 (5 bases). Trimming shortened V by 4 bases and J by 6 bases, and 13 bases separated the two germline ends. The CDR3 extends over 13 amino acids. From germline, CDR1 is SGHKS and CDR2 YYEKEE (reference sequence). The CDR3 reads CASSPMIGDGYTF. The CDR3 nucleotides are TGTGCCAGCAGCCCGATGATAGGGGATGGCTACACCTTC.

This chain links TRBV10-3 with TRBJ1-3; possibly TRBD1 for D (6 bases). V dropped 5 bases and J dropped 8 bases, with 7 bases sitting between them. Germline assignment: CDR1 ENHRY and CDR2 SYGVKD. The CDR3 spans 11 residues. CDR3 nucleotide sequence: TGTGCCATCAGTTACAGGGACACCATATATTTT. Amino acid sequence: CAISYRDTIYF.

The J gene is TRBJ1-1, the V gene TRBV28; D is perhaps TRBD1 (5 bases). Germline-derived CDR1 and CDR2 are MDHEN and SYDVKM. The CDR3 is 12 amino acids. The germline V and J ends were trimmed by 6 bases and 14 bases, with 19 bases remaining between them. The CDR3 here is CASSSGRRGGFF. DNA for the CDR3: TGTGCCAGCAGCTCGGGACGGCGCGGGGGGTTCTTT.

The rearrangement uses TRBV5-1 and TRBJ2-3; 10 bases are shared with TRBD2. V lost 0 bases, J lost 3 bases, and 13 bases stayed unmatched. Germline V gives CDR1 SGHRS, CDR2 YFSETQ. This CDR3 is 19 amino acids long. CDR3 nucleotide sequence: TGCGCCAGCAGCTTGGCGGCCCTAGCGGGGGTTATGGGGACAGATACGCAGTATTTT. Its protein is CASSLAALAGVMGTDTQYF.

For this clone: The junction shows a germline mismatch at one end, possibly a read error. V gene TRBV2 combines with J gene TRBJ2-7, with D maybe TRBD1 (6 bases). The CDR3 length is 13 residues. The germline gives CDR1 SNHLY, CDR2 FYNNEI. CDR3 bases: TGTGCCAGCAGTGAATTAGGGGGTCGAACCTGGGACTTC. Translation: CASSELGGRTWDF.

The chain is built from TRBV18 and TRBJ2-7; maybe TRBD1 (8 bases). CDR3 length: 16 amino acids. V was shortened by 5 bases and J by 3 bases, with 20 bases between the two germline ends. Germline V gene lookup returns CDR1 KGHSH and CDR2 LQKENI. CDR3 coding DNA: TGTGCCAGCTCAAAAACGACAGGGGAGGGCATCTACGAGCAGTACTTC. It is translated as CASSKTTGEGIYEQYF.

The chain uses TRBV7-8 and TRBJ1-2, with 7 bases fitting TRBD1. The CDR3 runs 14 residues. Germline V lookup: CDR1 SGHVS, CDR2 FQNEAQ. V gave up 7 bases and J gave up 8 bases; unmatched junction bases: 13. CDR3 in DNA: TGTGCCAGCACCGGAAACCGGGACAGCCTAGGCTACACCTTC. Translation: CASTGNRDSLGYTF.

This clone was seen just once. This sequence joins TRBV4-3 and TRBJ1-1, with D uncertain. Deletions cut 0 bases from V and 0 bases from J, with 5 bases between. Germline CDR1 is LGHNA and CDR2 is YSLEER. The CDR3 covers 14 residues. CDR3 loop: CASSQDGVNTEAFF. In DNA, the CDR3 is TGCGCCAGCAGCCAAGACGGTGTGAACACTGAAGCTTTCTTT.

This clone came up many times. CDR3 amino acids: CAISEQGADEQFF. The CDR3 nucleotides read TGTGCCATCAGTGAGCAGGGGGCGGATGAGCAGTTCTTC. The chain couples TRBV10-3 to TRBJ2-1, with 8 bases lining up with TRBD1. This CDR3 contains 13 residues. The V and J ends lost 2 bases and 8 bases, in that order; junction bases with no gene match: 2. CDR1 and CDR2 from the germline V gene are ENHRY and SYGVKD.